This TCR beta chain was profiled in a study of blood T cells in healthy people across ages. Turning to the study itself: Capture by template switching was about one barcoded beta molecule per two T cells.

Isolation per sample recovered at least 7 million PBMCs. This clonotype has just a few counts. Primers used in a second PCR of roughly 6 to 12 cycles were a sample-barcoded 5' primer and a J-beta primer mix. Using its own MiXCR run on the 5' RACE reads, TCRdb lists one record per CDR3 protein. The sample yields approximately 490,000 distinct CDR3 sequences, less than 25% seen once. This CDR3 region has 13 residues. The V gene lost 1 base and the J gene lost 8 bases, with 11 bases spanning the gap. Germline V lookup: CDR1 MNHNS, CDR2 SASEGT. These data were also filed under a second study, of T cells of mothers and their children. Turning to that study: Researchers report slightly higher, though non-significant, overlap in related mother-child pairs than in unrelated pairs.

The sequencing sample was made of blood. V and J are TRBV6-1 and TRBJ1-2, with a tentative D call TRBD1 (5 bases). The receptor was derived from a boy aged 5-17 years in good health. The CDR3 spells CASSEGGTRGYTF. The CDR3 DNA sequence: TGTGCCAGCAGTGAAGGGGGGACTCGAGGCTACACCTTC.